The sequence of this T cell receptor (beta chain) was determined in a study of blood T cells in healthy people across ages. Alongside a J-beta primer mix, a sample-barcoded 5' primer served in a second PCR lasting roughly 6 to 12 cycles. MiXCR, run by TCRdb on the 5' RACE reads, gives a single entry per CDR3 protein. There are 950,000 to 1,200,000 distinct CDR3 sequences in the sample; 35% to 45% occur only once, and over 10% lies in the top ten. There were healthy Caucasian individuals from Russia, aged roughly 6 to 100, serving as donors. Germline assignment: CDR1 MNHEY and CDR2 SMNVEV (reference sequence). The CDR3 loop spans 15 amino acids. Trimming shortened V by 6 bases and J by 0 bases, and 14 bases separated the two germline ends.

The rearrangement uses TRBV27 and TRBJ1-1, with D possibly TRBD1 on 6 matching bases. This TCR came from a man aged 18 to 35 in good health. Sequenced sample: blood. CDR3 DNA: TGTGCCAGCAGATGGACAGCAACTTTGAACACTGAAGCTTTCTTT. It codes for CASRWTATLNTEAFF.